This T cell receptor (beta chain) originates from a study of Graves' ophthalmopathy and Graves' hyperthyroidism. The study's findings and limits: Sensitivity reached more than 70% and specificity about 72% when the model predicted ophthalmopathy progression. Blood was where most expanded thyroid clonotypes above 0.001 frequency also turned up.

Comments on this clonotype: Its antigen is not known.

Beta-chain TCR CDR3 regions were amplified from RNA transcripts. RT-PCR with HTBI primers came first, then second-round multiplex PCR. In TCRdb, the multiplex PCR reads were re-called with MiXCR into one record per CDR3 protein. The repertoire holds about 700,000 distinct CDR3 sequences, with about 40% as singletons. The ends were cut back, 4 bases at V and 5 bases at J, with 6 bases in the middle. The CDR3 is made up of 11 amino acids. Germline V lookup: CDR1 SEHNR, CDR2 FQNEAQ (reference sequence). This clonotype was obtained from an adult man with Graves' ophthalmopathy. The rearrangement uses TRBV7-9 and TRBJ2-7; no clear D. The material sequenced was peripheral blood. Written as DNA, the CDR3 is TGTGCCAGCAGCTGGAATAACGAGCAGTACTTC. Protein: CASSWNNEQYF.